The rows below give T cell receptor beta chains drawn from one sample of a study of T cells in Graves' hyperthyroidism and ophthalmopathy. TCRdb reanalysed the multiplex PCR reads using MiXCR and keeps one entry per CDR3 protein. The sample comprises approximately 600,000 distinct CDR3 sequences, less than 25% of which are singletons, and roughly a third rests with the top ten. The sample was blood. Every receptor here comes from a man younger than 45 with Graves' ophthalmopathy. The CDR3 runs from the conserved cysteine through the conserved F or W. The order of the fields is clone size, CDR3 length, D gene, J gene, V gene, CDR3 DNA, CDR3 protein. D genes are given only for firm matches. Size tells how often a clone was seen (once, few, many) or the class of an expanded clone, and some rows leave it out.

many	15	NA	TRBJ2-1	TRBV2	TGTGCCAGCACCACTCCCCCGGGGTCCTACAATGAGCAGTTCTTC	CASTTPPGSYNEQFF
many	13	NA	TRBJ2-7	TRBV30	TGTGCCTGGAGTGGGATCCACCCCTACGAGCAGTACTTC	CAWSGIHPYEQYF
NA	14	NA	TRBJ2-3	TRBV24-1	TGTGCCACCAGTGATTTGAAGAGCACAGATACGCAGTATTTT	CATSDLKSTDTQYF
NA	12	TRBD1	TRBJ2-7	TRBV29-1	TGCAGCGGGGGACAGTCCACCTACGAGCAGTACTTC	CSGGQSTYEQYF
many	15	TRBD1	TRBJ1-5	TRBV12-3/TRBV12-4	TGTGCCAGCAAGGGACAGGGGGCGATGAATCAGCCCCAGCATTTT	CASKGQGAMNQPQHF
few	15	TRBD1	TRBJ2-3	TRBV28	TGTGCCAGCAGTTTGGGGACAGGGGATACAGATACGCAGTATTTT	CASSLGTGDTDTQYF
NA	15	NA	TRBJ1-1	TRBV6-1	TGTGCCAGCAGCCCGACCAGGGTGGTGAACACTGAAGCTTTCTTT	CASSPTRVVNTEAFF
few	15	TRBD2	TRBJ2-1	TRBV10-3	TGTGCCATCAGTGGATCTAGCGGGACAGTGGGTGAGCAGTTCTTC	CAISGSSGTVGEQFF
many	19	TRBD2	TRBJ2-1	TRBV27	TGTGCCAGCAGTACGGGACTAGCGGGAGTTCGGAGCTCCTACAATGAGCAGTTCTTC	CASSTGLAGVRSSYNEQFF
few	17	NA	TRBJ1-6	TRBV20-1	TGCAGTGCTAGAGATTGGGGCAAAGGGGGGTTGAATTCACCCCTCCACTTT	CSARDWGKGGLNSPLHF
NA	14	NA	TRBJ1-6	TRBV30	TGTGCCTGGAGTGCGAGCTCCTATAATTCACCCCTCCACTTT	CAWSASSYNSPLHF
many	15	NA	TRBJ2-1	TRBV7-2	TGTGCCAGCAGCTTAGCAATACTACAATCAAGTGAGCAGTTCTTC	CASSLAILQSSEQFF
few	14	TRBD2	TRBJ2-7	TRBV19	TGTGCCAGTAGTATAGCGGGAGGGGCAGAAGAGCAGTACTTC	CASSIAGGAEEQYF
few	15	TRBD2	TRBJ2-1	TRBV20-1	TGCAGTGCTAGTGCTCGCGGGAGCCCCCACAATGAGCAGTTCTTC	CSASARGSPHNEQFF
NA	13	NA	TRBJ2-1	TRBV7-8	TGTGCCAGCAGCTTTCTTGGGCGGAATGAGCAGTTCTTC	CASSFLGRNEQFF